These 21 T cell receptor beta chains share one sample of origin, sequenced in a study of blood T cells in healthy people across ages. Together with a sample-barcoded 5' primer, a J-beta primer mix was included in a second PCR lasting about 6 to 11 cycles. MiXCR, run by TCRdb on the 5' RACE reads, gives a single entry per CDR3 protein. The table lists roughly 680,000 distinct CDR3 sequences, under 65% of them singletons. Sequenced input: blood. The origin of the receptors is a woman older than 75 in good health.

The V gene is TRBV4-1, the J gene TRBJ2-1; 13 positions match TRBD2. Trimming removed 3 bases from V and 6 bases from J; junction bases left unmatched: 5. Germline V lookup: CDR1 MGHRA, CDR2 YSYEKL. This CDR3 has 16 amino acids. The DNA for the CDR3 is TGCGCCAGCAGCCATGCCCGACTAGCGGGAGGCAATGAGCAGTTCTTC. Protein product: CASSHARLAGGNEQFF.

The genes are TRBV20-1 and TRBJ2-1; weak D call: TRBD2 (6 bases). Trimming pared 6 bases from V and 10 bases from J, leaving 19 bases between. The V gene's germline CDR1 is DFQATT and CDR2 SNEGSKA (reference sequence). This CDR3 contains 13 residues. In DNA, the CDR3 is TGCAGTGCCCTCCGGGGCGGGACCTACGAGCAGTTCTTC. Protein product: CSALRGGTYEQFF.

This CDR3 is CASSLDRGPGEQYF. CDR3 sequence (DNA): TGTGCCAGCAGCTTAGACAGGGGACCGGGGGAGCAGTACTTC. V gene TRBV7-2 combines with J gene TRBJ2-7; 7 bases agree with TRBD1. V trimming: 1 base; J trimming: 7 bases; junction bases outside the gene matches: 7. The CDR3 runs 14 residues. Germline V gives CDR1 SGHTA, CDR2 FQGNSA.

This sequence joins TRBV9 and TRBJ2-1, with a weak D call TRBD1 (6 bases). The germline V gene has CDR1 SGDLS and CDR2 YYNGEE. The V end lost 4 bases, the J end lost 4 bases, and 12 bases lay between the germline ends. The CDR3 totals 14 residues. The DNA for the CDR3 is TGTGCCAGCAGCACCCTCAGGGGTTACAATGAGCAGTTCTTC. Amino acids: CASSTLRGYNEQFF.

With regard to this clonotype: A much larger clone lies one base from this, so it may be a read error. The chain is built from TRBV12-3 or TRBV12-4 and TRBJ1-4, with TRBD1 matching over 8 bases. There are 14 residues in the CDR3. CDR3 sequence reads: CAGSRTGLGEKLFF. The CDR3 DNA reads TGTGCCGGCAGTCGGACAGGGCTGGGAGAAAAACTGTTTTTT.

In this sample, this clonotype turned up a few times. CDR3 DNA: TGTGCCAGCATCCCAGGGCGGGGGTCGGGCAATGAGCAGTTCTTC. Protein sequence: CASIPGRGSGNEQFF. This sequence joins TRBV12-3 or TRBV12-4 and TRBJ2-1; 7 nucleotides agree with TRBD2. The trim removed 7 bases at V and 6 bases at J, leaving 12 bases unmatched. This CDR3 contains 15 residues.

The table lists this clonotype with many counts. The gene calls are TRBV7-8 and TRBJ2-4, with D tentatively TRBD2 (5 bases). This CDR3 contains 16 residues. The V end lost 0 bases, the J end lost 0 bases, and 9 bases lay between the germline ends. The germline CDR1 and CDR2 sequences are SGHVS and FQNEAQ. The CDR3 DNA sequence: TGTGCCAGCAGCTTAGCAAGACTACTAGCCAAAAACATTCAGTACTTC. It is translated as CASSLARLLAKNIQYF.

Remarks on this clonotype: This may be a read error, as it is one base from a much larger clone. The chain couples TRBV12-3 or TRBV12-4 to TRBJ1-6, with D perhaps matching TRBD1 (5 bases). The CDR3 loop spans 14 amino acids. The germline V and J ends were trimmed by 6 bases and 7 bases, with 13 bases remaining between them. For the CDR3, the DNA is TGTGCCAGCAGGCGGGGACCCCAGAATTCACCCCTCCACTTT. This gives the protein CASRRGPQNSPLHF.

The chain has TRBV18 and TRBJ1-2; TRBD1 is a possible D gene (5 bases). The length of the CDR3 is 14 residues. Germline V gives CDR1 KGHSH, CDR2 LQKENI. The ends were cut back, 2 bases at V and 2 bases at J, with 9 bases in the middle. CDR3 protein: CASSPKGQNYGYTF. The DNA for the CDR3 is TGTGCCAGCTCACCAAAGGGGCAGAACTATGGCTACACCTTC.

This chain uses TRBV18 with TRBJ2-3; possibly TRBD1 for D (6 bases). The germline CDR1 and CDR2 sequences are KGHSH and LQKENI. V gave up 1 base and J gave up 4 bases, with 15 bases separating them. This CDR3 comprises 16 residues. CDR3 DNA sequence: TGTGCCAGCTCACCACTGCGGACAGCGCTAGCAGATACGCAGTATTTT. Translation gives CASSPLRTALADTQYF.

This clonotype was seen at least ten times. The genes are TRBV5-4 and TRBJ2-3; D is perhaps TRBD2 (5 bases). Between the trimmed V and J ends, which lost 7 bases and 7 bases, there was a span of 10 bases. There are 11 residues in the CDR3. Germline CDR1 SGHNT, CDR2 YYREEE (reference sequence). CDR3 sequence (DNA): TGTGCCAGCGAACTAGGCAATACGCAGTATTTT. This sequence encodes CASELGNTQYF.

This clonotype came up many times. The chain uses TRBV20-1 and TRBJ2-5; D remains unclear. The CDR3 consists of 11 residues. Germline V gives CDR1 DFQATT, CDR2 SNEGSKA (reference sequence). Deletions cut 0 bases from V and 8 bases from J, with 7 bases between. CDR3 protein: CSARDDPTQYF. The CDR3 nucleotides are TGCAGTGCTAGAGATGACCCCACCCAGTACTTC.

This sequence joins TRBV29-1 and TRBJ2-7, with 9 positions matching TRBD2. V lost 1 base and J lost 4; bases outside the gene matches: 2. This CDR3 region has 13 residues. Germline V CDR1 and CDR2: SQVTM, ANQGSEA. In DNA form, the CDR3 reads TGCAGCGTTGAAGGCGGGGGGGCTTACGAGCAGTACTTC. Its translation: CSVEGGGAYEQYF.

The rearrangement joins TRBV28 to TRBJ1-5; 12 nucleotides line up with TRBD1. Germline V gene data show CDR1 as MDHEN and CDR2 as SYDVKM. The CDR3 is 14 amino acids. The trim removed 9 bases at V and 5 bases at J, leaving 5 bases unmatched. CDR3 sequence: CASIGTGGYQPQHF. Here the CDR3 DNA reads TGTGCCAGTATCGGGACAGGGGGCTATCAGCCCCAGCATTTT.

This clonotype was picked up a small number of times. V gene TRBV9 combines with J gene TRBJ2-2, with D possibly matching TRBD1 (5 bases). Germline lookup yields CDR1 SGDLS and CDR2 YYNGEE. The CDR3 covers 14 residues. Deletions cut 4 bases from V and 5 bases from J, with 12 bases between. This CDR3 reads CASSPRRGTGELFF. The CDR3 DNA is TGTGCCAGCAGCCCTAGAAGGGGTACCGGGGAGCTGTTTTTT.

The rearrangement links TRBV21-1 to TRBJ2-1; the table's D call TRBD2 went unverified against the DNA. TRBV21-1 is assigned pseudogene status. CDR3 length equals 18 residues. In DNA form, the CDR3 reads TGTGCCAGCAGCCACACTCTAGGACGTACTAGCGGGAGGGGTGGGCAGTTCTTC. This encodes CASSHTLGRTSGRGGQFF.

This clonotype was seen a few times. This chain links TRBV20-1 with TRBJ2-3; 8 positions match TRBD2. The CDR3 is made up of 19 amino acids. The V gene end was trimmed by 0 bases and the J gene end by 1 base; junction bases not matched to a gene: 15. Germline assignment: CDR1 DFQATT and CDR2 SNEGSKA (reference sequence). This CDR3 reads CSARDSNGGGPLGTDTQYF. DNA of the CDR3: TGCAGTGCTAGAGATAGTAACGGCGGGGGGCCCCTCGGCACAGATACGCAGTATTTT.

This clonotype was counted only a few times. This rearrangement joins TRBV4-1 to TRBJ2-3, with 11 nucleotides matching TRBD2. Germline loops: CDR1 MGHRA, CDR2 YSYEKL. This CDR3 contains 16 residues. V dropped 9 bases and J dropped 2; count of bases not matched to a gene: 10. The CDR3 loop reads CASSRGTSGYTDTQYF. The CDR3 coding sequence is TGCGCCAGTAGTCGCGGGACTAGCGGTTACACAGATACGCAGTATTTT.

The J gene is TRBJ1-2, the V gene TRBV9; 7 bases map to TRBD1. The junction had 9 bases not matched to a gene; V was cut back by 4 bases and J by 3 bases. Germline-derived CDR1 and CDR2 are SGDLS and YYNGEE. The CDR3 runs to 15 residues. Here the CDR3 DNA reads TGTGCCAGCAGCTCCGGGACAGTGGAACACTATGGCTACACCTTC. As protein: CASSSGTVEHYGYTF.

This clonotype was detected once. The J gene is TRBJ2-7, the V gene TRBV20-1, with TRBD1 matching over 7 bases. Germline V gives CDR1 DFQATT, CDR2 SNEGSKA (reference sequence). The junction had 12 bases not matched to a gene; V was cut back by 0 bases and J by 1 base. The CDR3 runs 17 residues. The DNA for the CDR3 is TGCAGTGCTAGAGATTTGGGACCCGGACAGGTATCCTACGAGCAGTACTTC. Its translation is CSARDLGPGQVSYEQYF.

With regard to this clonotype: The germline gene is not matched at one end of the junction; a read error may be the cause. The chain combines TRBV5-1 with TRBJ2-3, with 11 bases fitting TRBD2. There are 17 residues in the CDR3. CDR1 SGHRS and CDR2 YFSETQ come from the germline V gene. In DNA, the CDR3 is TGCACCAGCAGCCTAACAACTAGCGGGAGACGCACAGATACGCAGTATTTT. Residues: CTSSLTTSGRRTDTQYF.